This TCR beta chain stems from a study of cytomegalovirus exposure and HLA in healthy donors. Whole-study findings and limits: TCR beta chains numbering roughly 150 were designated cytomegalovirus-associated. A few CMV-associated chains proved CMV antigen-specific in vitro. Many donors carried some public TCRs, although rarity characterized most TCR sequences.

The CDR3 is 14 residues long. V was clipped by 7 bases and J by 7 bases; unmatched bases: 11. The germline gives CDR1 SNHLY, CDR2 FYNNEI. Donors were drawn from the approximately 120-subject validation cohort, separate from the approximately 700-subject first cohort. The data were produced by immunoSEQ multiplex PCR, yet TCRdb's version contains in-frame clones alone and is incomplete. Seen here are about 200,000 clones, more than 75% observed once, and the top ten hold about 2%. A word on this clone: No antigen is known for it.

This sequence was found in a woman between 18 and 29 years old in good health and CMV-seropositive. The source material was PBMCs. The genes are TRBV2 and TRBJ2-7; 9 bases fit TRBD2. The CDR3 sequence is CASTGSGSPREQYF. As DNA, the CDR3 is TGTGCCAGCACCGGTAGCGGGAGCCCCAGGGAGCAGTACTTC.